The 6 T cell receptor beta chains below all came from one sample that was sequenced in a study of T cells in Graves' hyperthyroidism and ophthalmopathy. The CDR3 regions of TCR beta were amplified from RNA transcripts. The primer set for the first-round RT-PCR of the TCR CDR3 was HTBI. TCRdb called the multiplex PCR reads again in MiXCR, with one record for every CDR3 protein. Of some 350,000 distinct CDR3 sequences listed, 20% to 30% are singletons. Material for sequencing was blood. These receptor sequences come from a man aged 50-60 years with Graves' hyperthyroidism.

The chain has TRBV5-1 and TRBJ2-1; no reliable D call. Germline loops: CDR1 SGHRS, CDR2 YFSETQ. The V and J ends lost 2 bases and 2 bases respectively, with 11 bases between them. The CDR3 contains 15 residues. The CDR3 reads CASSLTGPPYNEQFF. CDR3 coding DNA: TGCGCCAGCAGCTTAACGGGCCCGCCCTACAATGAGCAGTTCTTC.

This clonotype was observed a handful of times. The CDR3 here is CASSYSDRGYYEQYF. The CDR3 DNA reads as TGTGCCAGCAGTTACTCGGACAGGGGATACTACGAGCAGTACTTC. This chain joins TRBV6-5 and TRBJ2-7, with 9 bases aligning to TRBD1. The CDR3 consists of 15 residues. The J segment lost 3 bases and the V segment lost 0 bases, leaving 3 bases of the junction unmatched. Germline assignment: CDR1 MNHEY and CDR2 SVGAGI.

At least ten counts were recorded for this clonotype. This chain connects TRBV2 to TRBJ1-1; D is unresolved. V was trimmed by 5 bases and J by 0 bases, leaving 7 bases between them. The CDR3 is 13 amino acids. Germline V gene lookup returns CDR1 SNHLY and CDR2 FYNNEI. As DNA, the CDR3 is TGTGCCAGCAGTAGAGTGGTGAACACTGAAGCTTTCTTT. This codes for CASSRVVNTEAFF.

The chain recombines TRBV6-1 with TRBJ2-6, with D unclear. The CDR3 is made up of 18 amino acids. The V end was cut by 6 bases, the J end by 0 bases, with 18 bases between. Germline V CDR1 and CDR2: MNHNS, SASEGT. CDR3 coding DNA: TGTGCCAGCAGGGACCTGACAACGACCTACTCTGGGGCCAACGTCCTGACTTTC. This gives the protein CASRDLTTTYSGANVLTF.

The V gene is TRBV29-1, the J gene TRBJ1-5; tentative D call: TRBD1 (5 bases). V was trimmed by 0 bases and J by 9 bases, leaving 15 bases between them. CDR1 and CDR2 from the germline V gene are SQVTM and ANQGSEA. The CDR3 is 14 residues long. CDR3 amino acids: CSVEDPQGFGPQHF. Written as DNA, the CDR3 is TGCAGCGTTGAAGATCCGCAGGGATTCGGGCCCCAGCATTTT.

This clonotype was observed once. The chain is built from TRBV10-2 and TRBJ2-5; TRBD1 matches 8 bases. Germline CDR1 reads WSHSY; CDR2 reads SAAADI. The CDR3 has 15 residues. The V and J ends lost 6 bases and 2 bases, in that order; junction bases with no gene match: 8. The CDR3 DNA is TGCGCCAGCAGCGACGGACAGGGATTTCAAGAGACCCAGTACTTC. Encoded protein: CASSDGQGFQETQYF.